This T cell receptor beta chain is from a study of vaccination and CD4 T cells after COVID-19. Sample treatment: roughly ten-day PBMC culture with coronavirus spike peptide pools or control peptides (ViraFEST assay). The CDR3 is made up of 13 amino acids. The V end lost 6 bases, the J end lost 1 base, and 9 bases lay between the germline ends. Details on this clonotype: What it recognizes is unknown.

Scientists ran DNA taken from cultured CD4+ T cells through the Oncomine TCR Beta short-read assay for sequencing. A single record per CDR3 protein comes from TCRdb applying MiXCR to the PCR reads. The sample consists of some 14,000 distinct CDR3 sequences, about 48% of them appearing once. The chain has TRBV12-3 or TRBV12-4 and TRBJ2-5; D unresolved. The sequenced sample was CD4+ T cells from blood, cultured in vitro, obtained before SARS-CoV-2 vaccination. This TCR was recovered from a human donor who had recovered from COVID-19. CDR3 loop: CASSLGFQETQYF. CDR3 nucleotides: TGTGCCAGCAGCCTCGGGTTCCAAGAGACCCAGTACTTC.